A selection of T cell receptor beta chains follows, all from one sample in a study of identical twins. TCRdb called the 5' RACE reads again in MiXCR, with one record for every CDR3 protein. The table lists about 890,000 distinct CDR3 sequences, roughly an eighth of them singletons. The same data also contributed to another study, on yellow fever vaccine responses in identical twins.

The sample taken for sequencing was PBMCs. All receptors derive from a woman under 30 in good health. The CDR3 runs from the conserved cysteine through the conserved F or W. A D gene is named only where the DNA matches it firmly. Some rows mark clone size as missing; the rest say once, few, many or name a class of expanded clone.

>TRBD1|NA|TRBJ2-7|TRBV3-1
TGTGCCAGCGCCCGGGACAGGGTGCACGAGCAGTACTTC
CASARDRVHEQYF
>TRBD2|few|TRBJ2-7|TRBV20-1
TGCAGTGCTGGCCGGACTAGCGGGAGTTACGAGCAGTACTTC
CSAGRTSGSYEQYF
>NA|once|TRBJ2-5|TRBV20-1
TGCAGTGCTAGGTCCGCTAGCAGCCAAGAGACCCAGTACTTC
CSARSASSQETQYF
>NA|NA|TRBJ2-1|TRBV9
TGTGCCAGCAGCGTAGGGTGGGGGTCCTACAATGAGCAGTTCTTC
CASSVGWGSYNEQFF
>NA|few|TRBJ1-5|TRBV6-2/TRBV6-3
TGTGCCAGCAGCGGACAAGAATTTCAGCCCCAGCATTTT
CASSGQEFQPQHF
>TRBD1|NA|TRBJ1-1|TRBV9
TGTGCCAGCAGCGGACGGACAGGGGTTTTCACTGAAGCTTTCTTT
CASSGRTGVFTEAFF
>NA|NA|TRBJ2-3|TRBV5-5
TGTGCCAGCAGCCTACGGCGCAGGGATACAGATACGCAGTATTTT
CASSLRRRDTDTQYF
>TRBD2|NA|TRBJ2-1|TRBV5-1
TGCGCCGGCAGCTTGGAACTAGCGGGAGTCCCCAATGAGCAGTTCTTC
CAGSLELAGVPNEQFF
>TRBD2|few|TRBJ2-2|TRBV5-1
TGCGCCAGCAGCTGGAAGAGCGGGGGGCCACGGAACACCGGGGAGCTGTTTTTT
CASSWKSGGPRNTGELFF
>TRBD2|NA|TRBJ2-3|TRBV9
TGTGCCAGCAGCGTAGAGGTAGCGGGAGATGGAGATACGCAGTATTTT
CASSVEVAGDGDTQYF
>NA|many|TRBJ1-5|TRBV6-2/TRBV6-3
TGTGCCAGCAGTTACGGTAATAGCAATCAGCCCCAGCATTTT
CASSYGNSNQPQHF
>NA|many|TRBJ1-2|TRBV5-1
TGCGCCAGCAGCTCTCGGACACCGGGGGACTATGGCTACACCTTC
CASSSRTPGDYGYTF
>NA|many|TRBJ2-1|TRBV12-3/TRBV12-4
TGTGCCAGCAGTTTATACCAGCACAATGAGCAGTTCTTC
CASSLYQHNEQFF
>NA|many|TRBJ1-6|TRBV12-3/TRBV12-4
TGTGCCAGCAGTTTAGGGACAACATGGTCACCCCTCCACTTT
CASSLGTTWSPLHF
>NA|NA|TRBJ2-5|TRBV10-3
TGTGCCATCAGTAGGGCCAGCCAAGAGACCCAGTACTTC
CAISRASQETQYF
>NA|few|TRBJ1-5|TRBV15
TGTGCCACCAGCAGAGATTTTTCGGGCGAGCGCAATCAGCCCCAGCATTTT
CATSRDFSGERNQPQHF
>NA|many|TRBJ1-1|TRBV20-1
TGCAGTGCTCAGCTTACCCTGAACACTGAAGCTTTCTTT
CSAQLTLNTEAFF
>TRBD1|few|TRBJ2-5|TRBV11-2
TGTGCCAGCAGCTTAGATGACAGGGTTTTCCAAAAGACCCAGTACTTC
CASSLDDRVFQKTQYF
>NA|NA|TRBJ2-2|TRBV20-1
TGCAGTGCTAGAGATTACCAGGCCGGGGCCGGGGAGCTGTTTTTT
CSARDYQAGAGELFF
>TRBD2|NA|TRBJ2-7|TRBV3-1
TGTGCCAGCAGCCAGAAATTTCGGACTAGCGGGAGCGTTCTGTACGAGCAGTACTTC
CASSQKFRTSGSVLYEQYF
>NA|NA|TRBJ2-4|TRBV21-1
TGTGCCAGCACTTTAACTTTTCGAGCCAAAAACATTCAGTACTTC
CASTLTFRAKNIQYF
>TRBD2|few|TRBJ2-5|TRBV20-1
TGCAGTGCTAGGGCGGCAGGTCTGGGAGGGGACCTCGGCGGGACCCAGTACTTC
CSARAAGLGGDLGGTQYF
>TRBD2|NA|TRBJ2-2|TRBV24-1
TGTGCCACCAGTGATCCTCGACTAGCGGGCACCGGGGAGCTGTTTTTT
CATSDPRLAGTGELFF
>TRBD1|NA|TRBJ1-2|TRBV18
TGTGCCAGCTCACCTCGGGACAGCATTTATGGCTACACCTTC
CASSPRDSIYGYTF
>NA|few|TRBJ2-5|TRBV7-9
TGTGCCAGCAGCCCCCCAGGCATTCAGGCCCAGTACTTC
CASSPPGIQAQYF
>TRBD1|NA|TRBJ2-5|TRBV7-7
TGTGCCAGCAGCTTAGGACCGGGACAGTTTGGAGGGACCCAGTACTTC
CASSLGPGQFGGTQYF
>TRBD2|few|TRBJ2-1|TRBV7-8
TGTGCCAGCAGCTGGGAGCGGGGGCCCTACAATGAGCAGTTCTTC
CASSWERGPYNEQFF
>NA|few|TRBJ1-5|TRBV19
TGTGCCAGTAGTATCCGGACGCAGAATCAGCCCCAGCATTTT
CASSIRTQNQPQHF
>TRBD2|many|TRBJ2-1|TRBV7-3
TGTGCCAGCAGCTCGGGACTAGCCAACAATGAGCAGTTCTTC
CASSSGLANNEQFF
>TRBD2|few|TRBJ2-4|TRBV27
TGTGCCAGCAGTGGGACTAGCACTGCCAAAAACATTCAGTACTTC
CASSGTSTAKNIQYF
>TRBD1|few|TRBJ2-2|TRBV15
TGTGCCACCAGCGGGCGATCGGGACAGGGTCGGGTCGGGGAGCTGTTTTTT
CATSGRSGQGRVGELFF
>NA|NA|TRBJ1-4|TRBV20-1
TGCAGTGCTAGAGATCTACCGGGGGCTACTAATGAAAAACTGTTTTTT
CSARDLPGATNEKLFF
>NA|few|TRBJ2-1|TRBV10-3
TGTGCCATCAGTGAGAGGGGCGACTCCTACAATGAGCAGTTCTTC
CAISERGDSYNEQFF
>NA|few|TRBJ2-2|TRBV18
TGTGCCAGCTCACCAGGGGCAGGGCGGAACACCGGGGAGCTGTTTTTT
CASSPGAGRNTGELFF
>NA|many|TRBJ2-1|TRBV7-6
TGCGCCAGCAGCTTGAGGGGGAATGAGCAGTTCTTC
CASSLRGNEQFF
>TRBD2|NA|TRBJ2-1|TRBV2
TGTGCCAGCAGCCCGAGCTCCCTAGCGGGCTCCTACAATGAGCAGTTCTTC
CASSPSSLAGSYNEQFF
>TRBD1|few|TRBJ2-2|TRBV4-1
TGCGCCAGCAGCCAAGATTGGGGGACAGGGCAACTGTTTTTT
CASSQDWGTGQLFF
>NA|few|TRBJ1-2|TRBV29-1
TGCAGCGTTGAAGGGGGGACGGGCTATGGCTACACCTTC
CSVEGGTGYGYTF
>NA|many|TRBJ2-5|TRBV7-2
TGTGCCAGCAGCTACTTTTTGGAGACCCAGTACTTC
CASSYFLETQYF
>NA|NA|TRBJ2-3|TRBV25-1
TGTGCCAGCAGTGTTGTGGTGGGGGGAGCTACAGATACGCAGTATTTT
CASSVVVGGATDTQYF
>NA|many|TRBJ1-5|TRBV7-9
TGTGCCAGCAGCTCCCAGCCTAATCAGCCCCAGCATTTT
CASSSQPNQPQHF
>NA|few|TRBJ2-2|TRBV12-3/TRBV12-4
TGTGCCAATAGGGGACGGTTCCTGACCGGGGAGCTGTTTTTT
CANRGRFLTGELFF
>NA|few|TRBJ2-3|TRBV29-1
TGCAGCGTTGCCCCCCGGGATACGCAGTATTTT
CSVAPRDTQYF
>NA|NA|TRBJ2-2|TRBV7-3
TGTGCCAGCAGGGACTCTACCATCGGGGAGCTGTTTTTT
CASRDSTIGELFF
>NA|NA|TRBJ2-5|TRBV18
TGTGCCAGCTCACCCTCTCTCCGGGGTCAAGAGACCCAGTACTTC
CASSPSLRGQETQYF
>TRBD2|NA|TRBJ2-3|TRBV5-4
TGTGCCAGCAGCTTGGGGGGACTAGCGGGGGCGGGAGATACGCAGTATTTT
CASSLGGLAGAGDTQYF
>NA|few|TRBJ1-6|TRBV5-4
TGTGCCAGCAGCTTGGAGGGGGATTGGACCTATAATTCACCCCTCCACTTT
CASSLEGDWTYNSPLHF
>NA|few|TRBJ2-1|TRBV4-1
TGCGCCAGCAGCCAAGTTGGACGAACCTACAATGAGCAGTTCTTC
CASSQVGRTYNEQFF
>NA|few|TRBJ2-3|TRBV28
TGTGCCAGCACCTCTATGAATACGCAGTATTTT
CASTSMNTQYF
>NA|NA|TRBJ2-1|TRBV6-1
TGTGCCAGCAGTGAAGAAGGGTATAAATTCCCTAAGGGTGAGCAGTTCTTC
CASSEEGYKFPKGEQFF
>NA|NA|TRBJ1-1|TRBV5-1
TGCGCCAGCAGCACCCCAGGGCAGGAACGAGCTTTCTTT
CASSTPGQERAFF
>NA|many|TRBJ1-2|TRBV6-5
TGTGCCAGCAGCAAGGACAGCTATGGCTACACCTTC
CASSKDSYGYTF
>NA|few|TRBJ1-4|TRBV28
TGTGCCAGCTCAGGGGTCCCGACCTATAATGAAAAACTGTTTTTT
CASSGVPTYNEKLFF
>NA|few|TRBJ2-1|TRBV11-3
TGTGCCAGCAGCTTAGTCGGGACGGGAAACAATGAGCAGTTCTTC
CASSLVGTGNNEQFF
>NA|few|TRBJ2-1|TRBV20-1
TGCAGTGCTAGTGAGCCCTTTTCAGGGGATGAGCAGTTCTTC
CSASEPFSGDEQFF
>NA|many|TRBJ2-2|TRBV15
TGTGCCACCAGAGGCAGGCGGGACACCGGGGAGCTGTTTTTT
CATRGRRDTGELFF